These 21 T cell receptor beta chains were all obtained from the same sample, sequenced in a study of regulatory T cells in long-lasting Graves disease. Specified time point: persistent/refractory GD, antithyroid drugs over 5 years with positive TRAb. Preparation of the TCR library used RNA extracted from PBMCs. Libraries of TCR beta came from iRepertoire HTBI primers plus Arm-PCR of CDR3 regions. One entry per CDR3 protein results from TCRdb running MiXCR on the multiplex PCR reads. Counted here are a few hundred thousand distinct CDR3 sequences, roughly a quarter occurring once; the ten biggest clones make up around 24%. The input for sequencing was peripheral blood mononuclear cells (PBMCs), taken when the disease was refractory, from a patient treated with antithyroid drugs. The receptors come from a female donor with Graves disease.

The CDR3 nucleotides are TGTGCCAGTACGGCCCTCCCGGGAACCGGGGAGCTGTTTTTT. Translating it yields CASTALPGTGELFF. The chain links TRBV19 to TRBJ2-2; the D gene is possibly TRBD2 (5 bases). This CDR3 is built from 14 residues. With 7 bases removed from V and 5 bases from J, the gap between germline ends came to 14 bases. Germline V lookup: CDR1 LNHDA, CDR2 SQIVND (reference sequence). The full variable domain, in which reference TRBV19 and TRBJ2-2 provide the parts outside the CDR3, is DGGITQSPKYLFRKEGQNVTLSCEQNLNHDAMYWYRQDPGQGLRLIYYSQIVNDFQKGDIAEGYSVSREKKESFPLTVTSAQKNPTAFYLCASTALPGTGELFFGEGSRLTVL.

This clonotype was counted ten times or more. The genes are TRBV12-3 or TRBV12-4 and TRBJ2-7; tentative D call: TRBD1 (5 bases). The CDR3 runs to 16 residues. Between the trimmed V and J ends, which lost 3 bases and 4 bases, there was a span of 19 bases. CDR3 sequence reads: CASSFMMTARGYEQYF. DNA of the CDR3: TGTGCCAGCAGTTTTATGATGACAGCCCGAGGTTACGAGCAGTACTTC.

In the case of this clonotype: The junction departs from germline at one end; a sequencing error may be responsible. V and J are TRBV20-1 and TRBJ2-7; 7 nucleotides align to TRBD2. Germline values: CDR1 DFQATT, CDR2 SNEGSKA (reference sequence). The length of the CDR3 is 14 residues. Here the CDR3 reads CSVRMSGTHYEQYF. The CDR3, as DNA: TGCAGTGTTAGAATGAGCGGGACCCACTACGAGCAGTACTTC.

This clonotype was counted a few times. The rearrangement links TRBV20-1 to TRBJ2-1, with 7 bases fitting TRBD1. The CDR3 is 12 amino acids. Per germline, CDR1 DFQATT and CDR2 SNEGSKA (reference sequence). V shed 6 bases and J 8 bases; nucleotides not matched to a gene: 7. For the CDR3, the DNA is TGCAGTGCCCGGACAGGAGGCTATGAGCAGTTCTTC. Amino acid sequence: CSARTGGYEQFF.

This clonotype has at least ten counts. The chain couples TRBV7-2 to TRBJ2-5; 13 positions agree with TRBD2. The ends lost 5 bases at V and 5 bases at J; junction bases unmatched: 17. CDR1 is SGHTA and CDR2 is FQGNSA in the germline V gene. The CDR3 covers 19 residues. The CDR3 DNA is TGTGCCAGCAGCCAAAGGGGGGGGACTAGCGGGATTCCACGGGAGACCCAGTACTTC. This encodes CASSQRGGTSGIPRETQYF.

Many counts were recorded for this clonotype. CDR3 region: CSARSSNEGVGETQYF. The DNA of the CDR3 is TGCAGTGCTAGAAGTTCAAATGAGGGAGTTGGAGAGACCCAGTACTTC. The chain employs TRBV20-1 and TRBJ2-5, with D perhaps TRBD2 (5 bases). Trimming pared 2 bases from V and 4 bases from J, leaving 20 bases between. Germline V gene lookup returns CDR1 DFQATT and CDR2 SNEGSKA (reference sequence). CDR3 length: 16 residues.

CDR3 protein: CAIRGTSGNTGELFF. DNA of the CDR3: TGTGCCATCCGCGGGACTAGCGGAAATACCGGGGAGCTGTTTTTT. The V call is TRBV10-3, the J call TRBJ2-2; 11 bases are shared with TRBD2. The CDR3 is 15 residues long. V trimming: 8 bases; J trimming: 5 bases; junction bases outside the gene matches: 7. Germline V CDR1 and CDR2: ENHRY, SYGVKD.

This clonotype appeared many times. The rearrangement links TRBV28 to TRBJ2-7; TRBD1 matches 8 bases. This CDR3 contains 15 residues. V trimming: 5 bases; J trimming: 4 bases; junction bases outside the gene matches: 10. CDR1 is MDHEN, CDR2 SYDVKM, per germline. In nucleotides, the CDR3 is TGTGCCAGCAGTACCCCCGGGACAGGAGTTTACGAGCAGTACTTC. Its translation: CASSTPGTGVYEQYF.

This clonotype was seen many times. V usage is TRBV28 and J usage is TRBJ1-2; weak D call: TRBD1 (6 bases). The V gene lost 2 bases and the J gene lost 13 bases, with 14 bases spanning the gap. Germline values: CDR1 MDHEN, CDR2 SYDVKM. This CDR3 is 12 amino acids long. Here the CDR3 reads CASSLPQGRGTF. CDR3 DNA: TGTGCCAGCAGTTTACCACAGGGAAGGGGCACCTTC.

This clonotype was picked up a small number of times. One end of the junction does not line up with germline, which may come from a read error. This sequence joins TRBV5-1 and TRBJ1-2, with D possibly TRBD1 on 5 matching bases. The CDR3 runs 13 residues. Looked up from germline, CDR1 is SGHRS and CDR2 is YFSETQ. CDR3 bases: TGTGCCAGCAGCTTGGGGGGAATCCGCGGCTACACCTTC. Translating it yields CASSLGGIRGYTF.

This chain connects TRBV7-2 to TRBJ2-3; TRBD2 matches at 10 bases. Germline-derived CDR1 and CDR2 are SGHTA and FQGNSA. The CDR3 is 15 residues long. J lost 7 bases, V lost 5 bases, and 9 bases had no gene match. CDR3 in amino acids: CASSTTSGNTYTQYF. The CDR3 region has the DNA TGTGCCAGCAGCACAACTAGCGGGAATACTTATACGCAGTATTTT.

V usage is TRBV7-6 and J usage is TRBJ2-5; 12 bases are a match to TRBD2. Germline lookup yields CDR1 SGHVS and CDR2 FNYEAQ. CDR3 length: 20 residues. Trimming took 1 base from V and 5 from J; bases not matched to a gene: 17. CDR3 DNA sequence: TGTGCCAGCAGCTTAGGGGTAGGACGCGAACTAGCGGGAGGTCCCGAGACCCAGTACTTC. Translating gives CASSLGVGRELAGGPETQYF.

The V and J genes are TRBV5-1 and TRBJ1-1; the match to TRBD1 covers 7 bases. V shed 4 bases, J shed 6 bases, and the junction held 6 bases outside the gene matches. There are 13 residues in the CDR3. Germline CDR1 reads SGHRS; CDR2 reads YFSETQ. The CDR3 nucleotides read TGCGCCAGCAGCGACAGGGTGAGTTCTGAAGCTTTCTTT. It codes for CASSDRVSSEAFF.

For this clonotype: At one end, the junction sequence differs from germline, possibly due to a read error. This sequence joins TRBV20-1 and TRBJ1-6; D gene unclear. CDR3 length: 8 residues. Germline V CDR1 and CDR2: DFQATT, SNEGSKA (reference sequence). The CDR3 protein is CSAPDQQF. CDR3 bases: TGCAGTGCCCCCGACCAGCAATTT.

This clonotype was seen a handful of times. The rearrangement uses TRBV19 and TRBJ2-1; TRBD2 matches at 10 bases. This CDR3 spans 19 amino acids. Germline lookup yields CDR1 LNHDA and CDR2 SQIVND (reference sequence). V gave up 0 bases and J gave up 1 base; unmatched junction bases: 9. The CDR3 DNA sequence: TGTGCCAGTAGTATAGAACTAGCGGGAATTGGTGGTTCCTACAATGAGCAGTTCTTC. It yields the protein CASSIELAGIGGSYNEQFF. Filled out from reference TRBV19 and TRBJ2-1, the complete variable domain reads DGGITQSPKYLFRKEGQNVTLSCEQNLNHDAMYWYRQDPGQGLRLIYYSQIVNDFQKGDIAEGYSVSREKKESFPLTVTSAQKNPTAFYLCASSIELAGIGGSYNEQFFGPGTRLTVL.

This clonotype was observed a handful of times. The chain joins TRBV6-5 to TRBJ2-7, with 9 bases matching TRBD2. The germline V gene encodes CDR1 MNHEY and CDR2 SVGAGI. The CDR3 is 17 amino acids. The trim removed 4 bases at V and 8 bases at J, leaving 18 bases unmatched. CDR3 sequence reads: CASSFVPGTSRTIKQYF. For the CDR3, the DNA is TGTGCCAGCAGTTTTGTACCCGGGACTAGCCGTACAATCAAGCAGTACTTC.

This clonotype has a handful of counts. The CDR3 protein is CASSLDRFGYTF. In nucleotides, the CDR3 is TGTGCCAGCAGCTTAGATCGCTTTGGCTACACCTTC. V is TRBV7-2 and J is TRBJ1-2; no clear D gene. CDR1 is SGHTA and CDR2 is FQGNSA in the germline V gene. CDR3 length: 12 amino acids. V was cut by 1 base and J by 7 bases, with 7 bases left in between.

The J gene is TRBJ1-2, the V gene TRBV4-3, with D perhaps TRBD1 (6 bases). The CDR3 has 15 residues. Looked up from germline, CDR1 is LGHNA and CDR2 is YSLEER. V lost 0 bases and J 7 bases, leaving 15 bases between the germline ends. The CDR3 DNA sequence: TGCGCCAGCAGCCAAGATGGGCGCAGGGGCGTTGGCTACACCTTC. This encodes CASSQDGRRGVGYTF.

A few counts support this clonotype. The chain is built from TRBV6-1 and TRBJ2-7, with D perhaps matching TRBD1 (7 bases). The V end lost 8 bases, the J end lost 6 bases, and 17 bases lay between the germline ends. The CDR3 is 13 amino acids. The germline CDR1 and CDR2 sequences are MNHNS and SASEGT. DNA of the CDR3: TGTGCCAGCGAAGGAGGGGGCAATCCCGAGCAGTACTTC. It encodes CASEGGGNPEQYF.

This chain connects TRBV20-1 to TRBJ2-5; D unclear. Germline assignment: CDR1 DFQATT and CDR2 SNEGSKA (reference sequence). Trimming left V 3 bases short and J 7 bases short, with 12 bases between. The CDR3 is made up of 12 amino acids. The CDR3 DNA reads TGCAGTGCTAGCCTTTCCTCCGGGACCCAGTACTTC. This codes for CSASLSSGTQYF.

The chain links TRBV7-6 to TRBJ2-7, with D possibly being TRBD1 (6 bases). There are 14 residues in the CDR3. Germline CDR1 is SGHVS and CDR2 is FNYEAQ. The V end was cut by 4 bases, the J end by 1 base, with 11 bases between. This CDR3 is CASSSSDRSYEQYF. The CDR3 DNA follows: TGTGCCAGCAGCTCCTCGGACAGATCCTACGAGCAGTACTTC.